This T cell receptor (beta chain) comes out of a study of blood T cell repertoires in COVID-19. Study details: Sources were T cells, B-cell-depleted T cells, or PBMCs; the material itself was cDNA or gDNA.

J lost 4 bases, V lost 0 bases, and 6 bases had no gene match. Germline V CDR1 and CDR2: SEHNR, FQNEAQ (reference sequence). The CDR3 is made up of 17 amino acids. This table comes from immunoSEQ multiplex PCR, and its TCRdb copy is limited to in-frame clones, with some not included. Counted here are about 220,000 clones, approximately 85% occurring once; the ten biggest clones make up 2.9%. This receptor was taken from a man in his forties or fifties who had recovered from COVID-19. The sequenced sample was peripheral blood. The V and J genes are TRBV7-9 and TRBJ2-1; 10 bases fit TRBD2. The CDR3 loop is CASSLARRTSGYNEQFF. CDR3 DNA sequence: TGTGCCAGCAGCTTAGCCCGAAGGACTAGCGGATACAATGAGCAGTTCTTC.